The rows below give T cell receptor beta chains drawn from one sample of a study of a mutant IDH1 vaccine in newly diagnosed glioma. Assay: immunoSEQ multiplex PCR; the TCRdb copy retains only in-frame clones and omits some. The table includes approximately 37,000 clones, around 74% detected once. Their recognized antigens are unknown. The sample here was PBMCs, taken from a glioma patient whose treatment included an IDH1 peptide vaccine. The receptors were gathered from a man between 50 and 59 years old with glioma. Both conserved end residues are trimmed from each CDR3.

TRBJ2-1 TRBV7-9 ASSPGTLSGGSSYNEQF
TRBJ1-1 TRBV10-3 AITGTGRNTEAF
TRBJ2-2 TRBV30 AFGRDRDPGELF
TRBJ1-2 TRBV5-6 ASSLRVMGVYGYT
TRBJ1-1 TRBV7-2 ASSPLYTEAF
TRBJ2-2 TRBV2 ATGDRVTGELF
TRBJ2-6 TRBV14 ASSRVPGQVFSSGANVLT
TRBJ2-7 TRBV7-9 ASSYGGMNEQY
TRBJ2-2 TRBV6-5 ASSYEGRSSTGELF
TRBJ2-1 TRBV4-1 ASSLNSGSYNEQF
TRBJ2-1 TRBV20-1 SGQDGNEQF
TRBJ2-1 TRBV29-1 SVARRGAEQF
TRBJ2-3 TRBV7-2 ASSSSTDTQY
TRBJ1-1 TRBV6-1 ASSVVNTEAF
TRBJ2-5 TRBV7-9 ASSASGQGETQY
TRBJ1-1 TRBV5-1 ASSLGAQVTEAF
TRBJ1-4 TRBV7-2 ASSSGGGREKLF
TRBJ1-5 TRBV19 ASSIGGNQPQH
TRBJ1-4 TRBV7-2 ASSLAGQNNEKLF
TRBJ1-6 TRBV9 ASSVGTDNSPLH
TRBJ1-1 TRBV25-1 ASSGTGITEAF
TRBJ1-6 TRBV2 AGKRGRDSPLH
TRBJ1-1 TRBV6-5 ASSIMVNTEAF
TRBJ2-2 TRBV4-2 ASSQDSQLSGELF
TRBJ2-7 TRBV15 ATSTIQGAEQY
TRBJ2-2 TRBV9 ASSSPSGGYTGELF
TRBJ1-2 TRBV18 ASSPNERPDGYT
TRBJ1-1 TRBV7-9 ASSRTTGTKWD
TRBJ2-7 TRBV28 ASRGGQGAYEQY
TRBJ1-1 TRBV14 ASSRALNTEAF
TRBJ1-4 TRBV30 AWTGGRGNEKLF
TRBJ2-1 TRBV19 ASSIARGGEQF
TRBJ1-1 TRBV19 ASCTTLENTEAF
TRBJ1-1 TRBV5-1 ASSSGGTGNTEAF
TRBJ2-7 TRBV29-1 SVERDGGKY
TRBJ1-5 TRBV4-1 ASSSRTGENQPQH
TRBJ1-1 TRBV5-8 ASSLETEAF
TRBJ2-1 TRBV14 ASSHGGRRDNEQF
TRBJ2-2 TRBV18 ASSPTSGNTGELF
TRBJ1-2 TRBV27 ASSLQGPNYGYT
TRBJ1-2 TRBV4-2 ASSQDSDRANYGYT
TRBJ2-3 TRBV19 ASSPVGTGDGDTQY
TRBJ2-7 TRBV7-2 ASSRAYEQY
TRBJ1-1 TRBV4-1 ASSQAVGLGGNTEAF
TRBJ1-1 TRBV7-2 ASSLRPPGSGTEAF
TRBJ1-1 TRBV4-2 ASSQGQGLTNTEAF
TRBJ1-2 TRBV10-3 AISEVNYGYT
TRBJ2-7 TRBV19 ASSAGHRSSYEQY
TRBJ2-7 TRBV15 ATSRDSYEQY
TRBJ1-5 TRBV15 ATSTNSRNQPQH
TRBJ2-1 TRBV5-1 ASSPSSVWNEQF
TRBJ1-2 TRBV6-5 ASSYGGTDNT
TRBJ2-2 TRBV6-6 ASSGPVIGELF
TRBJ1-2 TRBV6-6 ASSYSGDGDGYT
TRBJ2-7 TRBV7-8 ASSWGGLYEQY
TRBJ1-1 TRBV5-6 ASSVGPRTEAF
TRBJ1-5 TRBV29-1 SVGRPRDNQPQH
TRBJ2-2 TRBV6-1 ASSLRMNTGELF
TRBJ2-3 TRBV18 ASSPRTDTQY
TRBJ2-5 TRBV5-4 ASSVGGTSGGLQETQY